The rows below give T cell receptor beta chains drawn from one sample of a study of blood T cell repertoires in COVID-19. Here immunoSEQ multiplex PCR was the method, and the copy in TCRdb shows in-frame clones only, minus some. The sample carries about 260,000 clones, roughly 90% recorded once. Sample: peripheral blood. The receptors were gathered from a woman aged 25 to 39 with COVID-19, enrolled during active disease. The CDR3 runs from the conserved cysteine through the conserved F or W. Each record gives: clone size, J gene, V gene, D gene, CDR3 DNA, CDR3 protein. A D gene is named only where the DNA matches it firmly. Where a row states a size, it is once, few, many or the class of an expanded clone; other rows omit it.

>.|TRBJ2-4|TRBV15|.
TGTGCCACCAGCAGAGATCCCTCAGGGTGGGGAGCCAAAAACATTCAGTACTTC
CATSRDPSGWGAKNIQYF
>once|TRBJ2-3|TRBV5-1|TRBD2
TGCGCCAGCAGCTTCGCACTAGCGGGAGGAGATACGCAGTATTTT
CASSFALAGGDTQYF
>once|TRBJ1-4|TRBV4-1|TRBD1
TGCGCCAGCAGCCAAGGAGGGGGCTGGGGTGAAAAACTGTTTTTT
CASSQGGGWGEKLFF
>once|TRBJ2-5|TRBV7-8|.
TGTGCCAGCAGCTTAGGGCGGGGGCCACAAGAGACCCAGTACTTC
CASSLGRGPQETQYF
>.|TRBJ1-1|TRBV5-1|.
TGCGCCAGCAGCTTGGTTGCAGGAGGGGACACTGAAGCTTTCTTT
CASSLVAGGDTEAFF
>.|TRBJ2-1|TRBV11-2|TRBD2
TGTGCCAGCAGCGCTGGACTAGGAAGCGAGCAGTTCTTC
CASSAGLGSEQFF
>.|TRBJ2-5|TRBV6-5|.
TGTGCCAGCAGTTACTCGGATGGGGGGGAGACCCAGTACTTC
CASSYSDGGETQYF
>.|TRBJ1-2|TRBV6-6|.
TGTGCCAGCAAATACAGGAGTTCTGGCTACACCTTC
CASKYRSSGYTF
>.|TRBJ2-7|TRBV18|.
TGTGCCAGCTCACCAAATCAGGGCCTCGGAGAGCAGTACTTC
CASSPNQGLGEQYF
>.|TRBJ2-7|TRBV6-1|.
TGTGCCAGCAGTGTGTTAGCGGCTCAGGTGGCCTACGAGCAGTACTTC
CASSVLAAQVAYEQYF
>.|TRBJ2-5|TRBV7-2|TRBD1
TGTGCCAGCAGCCAGGGACAGGGTGGGCGAGAGACCCAGTACTTC
CASSQGQGGRETQYF
>once|TRBJ2-4|TRBV5-1|TRBD2
TGCGCCAGCAGCTTGGACGGGAGGGCCTTGGACATTCAGTACTTC
CASSLDGRALDIQYF
>.|TRBJ1-1|TRBV28|.
TGTGCCAGCAGTTTACTTCCGGGGAACACTGAAGCTTTCTTT
CASSLLPGNTEAFF
>.|TRBJ2-1|TRBV6-5|TRBD2
TGTGCCAGCAGCCCGGGACTAGTATACAATGAGCAGTTCTTC
CASSPGLVYNEQFF
>few|TRBJ2-3|TRBV28|TRBD2
TGTGCCAGCAGTTTCCTAGCGGGAGGACCAGATACGCAGTATTTT
CASSFLAGGPDTQYF
>.|TRBJ2-2|TRBV29-1|TRBD2
TGCAGCGTTGGGCCCCCTTCGGCGGGAGTCGGGAACACCGGGGAGCTGTTTTTT
CSVGPPSAGVGNTGELFF
>few|TRBJ1-5|TRBV19|.
TGTGCCAGTAGTATAGTACAGCAGCCCCAGCATTTT
CASSIVQQPQHF
>.|TRBJ2-5|TRBV7-2|.
TGTGCCAGCAGCTTAAATTGGCGCGGGACAGTAAAAGAGACCCAGTACTTC
CASSLNWRGTVKETQYF
>.|TRBJ1-1|TRBV28|.
TGTGCCAGCAGTTCATGGGGGGCAGCCCCCAGGGCTGAAGCTTTCTTT
CASSSWGAAPRAEAFF
>.|TRBJ2-3|TRBV7-9|.
TGTGCCAGCAGCTTATTAGAGGGCGGGAACACAGATACGCAGTATTTT
CASSLLEGGNTDTQYF
>.|TRBJ1-4|TRBV6-1|.
TGTGCCAGCAGTGAAGGCGGGGGGGGCGGTGAAAAACTGTTTTTT
CASSEGGGGGEKLFF
>few|TRBJ1-5|TRBV24-1|.
TGTGCCACCAGTGACGGACACGGTCGATTTCAGCCCCAGCATTTT
CATSDGHGRFQPQHF
>.|TRBJ2-2|TRBV11-2|TRBD2
TGTGCCAGCAGCTTAGTCAGCGGGAGCAGCACCGGGGAGCTGTTTTTT
CASSLVSGSSTGELFF
>once|TRBJ1-1|TRBV30|.
TGTGCCTGGACCTTCATGAGGAACACTGAAGCTTTCTTT
CAWTFMRNTEAFF
>.|TRBJ2-5|TRBV4-1|.
TGCGCCAGCAGCCAAGCCGGACGGAGGGGAGAGACCCAGTACTTC
CASSQAGRRGETQYF
>.|TRBJ2-7|TRBV7-2|TRBD1
TGTGCCAGCAGCATAAGGGACAGGGGGCGCCGGGAGCAGTACTTC
CASSIRDRGRREQYF
>.|TRBJ2-2|TRBV24-1|TRBD2
TGTGCCACCACCGGGACTAGCGGGAGTACCGGGGAGCTGTTTTTT
CATTGTSGSTGELFF